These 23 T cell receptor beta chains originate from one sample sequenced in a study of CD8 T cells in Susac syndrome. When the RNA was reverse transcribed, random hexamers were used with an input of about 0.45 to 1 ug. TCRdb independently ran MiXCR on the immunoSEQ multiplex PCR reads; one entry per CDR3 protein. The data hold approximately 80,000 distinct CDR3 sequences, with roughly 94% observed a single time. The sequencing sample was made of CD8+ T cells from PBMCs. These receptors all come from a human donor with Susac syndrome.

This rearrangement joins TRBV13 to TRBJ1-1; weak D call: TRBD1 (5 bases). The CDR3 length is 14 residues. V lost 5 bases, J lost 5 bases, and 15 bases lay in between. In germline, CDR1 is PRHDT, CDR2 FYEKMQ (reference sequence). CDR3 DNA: TGTGCCAGCAGCGGGGGGGAGGGGCGGACTGAAGCTTTCTTT. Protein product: CASSGGEGRTEAFF.

The CDR3 sequence is CAISEDNEQFF. In DNA form, the CDR3 reads TGTGCCATCTCTGAGGACAATGAGCAGTTCTTC. The V and J genes are TRBV10-3 and TRBJ2-1, with D uncertain. CDR3 length: 11 residues. V shed 8 bases and J shed 5 bases, with 7 bases lying between them. CDR1 ENHRY and CDR2 SYGVKD come from the germline V gene.

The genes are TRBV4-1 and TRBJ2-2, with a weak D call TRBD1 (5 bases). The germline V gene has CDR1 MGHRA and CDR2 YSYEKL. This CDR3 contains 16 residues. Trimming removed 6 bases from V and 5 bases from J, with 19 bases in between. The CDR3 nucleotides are TGCGCCAGCAGGTTGGGTCAGGGCTCGTATACCGGGGAGCTGTTTTTT. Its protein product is CASRLGQGSYTGELFF.

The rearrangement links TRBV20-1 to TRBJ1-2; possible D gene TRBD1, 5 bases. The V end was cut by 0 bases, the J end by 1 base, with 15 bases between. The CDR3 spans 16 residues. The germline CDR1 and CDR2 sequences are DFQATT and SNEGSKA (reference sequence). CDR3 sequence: CSARDSSTVINYGYTF. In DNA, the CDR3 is TGCAGTGCTAGAGATTCTTCGACAGTGATTAACTATGGCTACACCTTC.

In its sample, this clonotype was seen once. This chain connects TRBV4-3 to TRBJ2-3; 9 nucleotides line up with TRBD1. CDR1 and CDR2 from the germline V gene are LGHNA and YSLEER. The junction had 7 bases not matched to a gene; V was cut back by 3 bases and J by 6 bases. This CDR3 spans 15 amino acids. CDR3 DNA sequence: TGCGCCAGCAGCCAGGGACAGGGCATTTTGGATACGCAGTATTTT. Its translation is CASSQGQGILDTQYF.

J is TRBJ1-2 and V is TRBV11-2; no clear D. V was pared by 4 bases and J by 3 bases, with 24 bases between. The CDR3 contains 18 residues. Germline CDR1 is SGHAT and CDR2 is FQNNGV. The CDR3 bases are TGTGCCAGCAGCTCTTACCGTGAGACACAATCCGGGGACTATGGCTACACCTTC. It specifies CASSSYRETQSGDYGYTF. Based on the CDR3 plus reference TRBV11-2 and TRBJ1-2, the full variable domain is EAGVAQSPRYKIIEKRQSVAFWCNPISGHATLYWYQQILGQGPKLLIQFQNNGVVDDSQLPKDRFSAERLKGVDSTLKIQPAKLEDSAVYLCASSSYRETQSGDYGYTFGSGTRLTVV.

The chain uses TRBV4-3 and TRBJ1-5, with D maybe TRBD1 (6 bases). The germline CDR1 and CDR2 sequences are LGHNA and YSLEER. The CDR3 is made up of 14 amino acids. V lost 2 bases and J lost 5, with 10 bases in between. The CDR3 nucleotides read TGCGCCAGCAGCCAAATACAGGGAGATCAGCCCCAGCATTTT. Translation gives CASSQIQGDQPQHF.

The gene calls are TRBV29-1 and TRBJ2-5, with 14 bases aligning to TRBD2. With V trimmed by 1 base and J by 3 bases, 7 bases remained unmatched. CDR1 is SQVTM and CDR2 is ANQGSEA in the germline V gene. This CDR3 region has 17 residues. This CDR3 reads CSVEAFKTSGGEETQYF. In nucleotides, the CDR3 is TGCAGCGTTGAAGCCTTCAAGACTAGCGGGGGGGAAGAGACCCAGTACTTC.

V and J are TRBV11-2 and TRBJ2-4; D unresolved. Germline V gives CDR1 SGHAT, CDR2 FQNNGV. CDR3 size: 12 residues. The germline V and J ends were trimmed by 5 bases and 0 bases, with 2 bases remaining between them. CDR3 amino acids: CASSVAKNIQYF. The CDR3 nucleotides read TGTGCCAGCAGCGTAGCCAAAAACATTCAGTACTTC.

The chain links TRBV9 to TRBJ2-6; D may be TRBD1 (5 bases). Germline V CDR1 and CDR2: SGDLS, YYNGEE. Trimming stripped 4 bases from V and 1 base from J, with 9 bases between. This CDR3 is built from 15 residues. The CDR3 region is CASSPQGSGANVLTF. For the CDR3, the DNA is TGTGCCAGCAGCCCCCAGGGTTCTGGGGCCAACGTCCTGACTTTC.

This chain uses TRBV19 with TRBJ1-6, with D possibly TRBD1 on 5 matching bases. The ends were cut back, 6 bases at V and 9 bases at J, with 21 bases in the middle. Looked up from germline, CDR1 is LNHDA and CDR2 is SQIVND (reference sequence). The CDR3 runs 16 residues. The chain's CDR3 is CASRFLRDLLTSPLHF. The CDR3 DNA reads TGTGCCAGTAGGTTCTTAAGGGACCTTCTAACTTCACCCCTCCACTTT.

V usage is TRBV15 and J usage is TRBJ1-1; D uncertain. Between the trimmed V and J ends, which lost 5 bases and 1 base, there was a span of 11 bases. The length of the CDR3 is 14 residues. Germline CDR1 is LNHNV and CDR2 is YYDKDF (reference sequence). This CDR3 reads CATSVDRRNTEAFF. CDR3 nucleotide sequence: TGTGCCACCAGCGTCGACCGACGGAACACTGAAGCTTTCTTT.

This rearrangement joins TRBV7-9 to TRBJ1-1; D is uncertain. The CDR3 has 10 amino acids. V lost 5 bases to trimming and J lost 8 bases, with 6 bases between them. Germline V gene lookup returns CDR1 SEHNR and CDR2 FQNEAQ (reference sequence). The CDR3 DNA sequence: TGTGCCAGCAGCGATGTAGAAGCTTTCTTT. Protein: CASSDVEAFF. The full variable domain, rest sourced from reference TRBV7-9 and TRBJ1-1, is DTGVSQNPRHKITKRGQNVTFRCDPISEHNRLYWYRQTLGQGPEFLTYFQNEAQLEKSRLLSDRFSAERPKGSFSTLEIQRTEQGDSAMYLCASSDVEAFFGQGTRLTVV.

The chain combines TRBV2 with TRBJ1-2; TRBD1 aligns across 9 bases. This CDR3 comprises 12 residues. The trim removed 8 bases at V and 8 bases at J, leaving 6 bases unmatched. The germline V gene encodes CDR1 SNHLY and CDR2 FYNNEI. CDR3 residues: CASQGQGQGYTF. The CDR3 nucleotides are TGTGCCAGCCAGGGACAGGGACAGGGCTACACCTTC.

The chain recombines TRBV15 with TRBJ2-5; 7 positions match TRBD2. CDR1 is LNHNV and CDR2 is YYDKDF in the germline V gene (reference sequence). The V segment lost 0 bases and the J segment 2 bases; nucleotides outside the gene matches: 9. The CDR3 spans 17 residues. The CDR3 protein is CATSRERIAGTQETQYF. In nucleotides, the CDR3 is TGTGCCACCAGCAGAGAGCGTATAGCGGGCACTCAAGAGACCCAGTACTTC.

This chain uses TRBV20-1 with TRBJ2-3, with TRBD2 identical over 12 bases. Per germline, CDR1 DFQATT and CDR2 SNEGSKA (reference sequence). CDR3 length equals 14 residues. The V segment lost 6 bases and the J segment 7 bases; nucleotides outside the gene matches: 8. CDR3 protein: CSAPSSGGAYTQYF. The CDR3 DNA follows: TGCAGTGCCCCGTCTAGCGGGGGGGCGTATACGCAGTATTTT.

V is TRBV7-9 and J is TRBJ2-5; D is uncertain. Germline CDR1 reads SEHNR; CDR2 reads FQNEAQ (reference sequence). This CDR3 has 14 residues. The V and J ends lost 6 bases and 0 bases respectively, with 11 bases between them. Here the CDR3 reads CASSPDGYQETQYF. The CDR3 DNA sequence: TGTGCCAGCAGTCCCGACGGTTACCAAGAGACCCAGTACTTC.

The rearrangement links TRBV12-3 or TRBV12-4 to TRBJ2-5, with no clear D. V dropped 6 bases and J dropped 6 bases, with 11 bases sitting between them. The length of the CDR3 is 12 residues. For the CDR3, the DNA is TGTGCCAGCAGGGGGTTGGGAAAGACCCAGTACTTC. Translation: CASRGLGKTQYF.

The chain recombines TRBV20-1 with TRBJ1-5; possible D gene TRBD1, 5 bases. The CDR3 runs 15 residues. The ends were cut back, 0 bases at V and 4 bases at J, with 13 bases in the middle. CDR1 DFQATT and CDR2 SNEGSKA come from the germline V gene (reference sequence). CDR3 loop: CSARDRGVRNQPQHF. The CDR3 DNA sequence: TGCAGTGCTAGAGATCGGGGGGTAAGGAATCAGCCCCAGCATTTT.

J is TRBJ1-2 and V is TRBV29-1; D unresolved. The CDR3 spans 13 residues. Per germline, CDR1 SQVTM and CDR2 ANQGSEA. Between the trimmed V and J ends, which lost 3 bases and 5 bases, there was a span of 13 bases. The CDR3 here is CSVDSGPGYGYTF. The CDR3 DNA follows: TGCAGCGTTGATTCAGGACCGGGGTATGGCTACACCTTC.

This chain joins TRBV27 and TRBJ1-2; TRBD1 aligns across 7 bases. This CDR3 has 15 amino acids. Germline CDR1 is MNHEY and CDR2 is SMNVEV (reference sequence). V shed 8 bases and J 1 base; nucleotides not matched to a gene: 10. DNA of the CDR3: TGTGCCAGCTGTAGTCGACAGGGCAGTAACTATGGCTACACCTTC. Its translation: CASCSRQGSNYGYTF.

CDR3 sequence (DNA): TGTGCCAGCAGCGTTAGCGGGGGGGGATCTAGCACAGATACGCAGTATTTT. This translates into CASSVSGGGSSTDTQYF. V and J are TRBV9 and TRBJ2-3, with 11 bases that match TRBD2. Per the germline V gene, CDR1 is SGDLS and CDR2 is YYNGEE. This CDR3 has 17 amino acids. The junction had 5 bases not matched to a gene; V was cut back by 2 bases and J by 0 bases.

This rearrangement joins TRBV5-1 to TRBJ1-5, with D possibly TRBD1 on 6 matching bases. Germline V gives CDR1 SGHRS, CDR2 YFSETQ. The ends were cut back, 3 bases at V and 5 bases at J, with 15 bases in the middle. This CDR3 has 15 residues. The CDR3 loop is CASSSAGTPDQPQHF. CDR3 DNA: TGCGCCAGCAGCTCGGCCGGGACACCAGATCAGCCCCAGCATTTT.